Sequencing of this T cell receptor (beta chain) was carried out in a study of cytomegalovirus exposure and HLA in healthy donors. Notes on this clone: Antigen specificity is unknown.

Study-wide points: In a later analysis, HLA-associated beta chains showed higher expansion and lower generation probabilities than comparable chains.

It was with 60 Vbeta and 13 Jbeta primers that the PCR ran. The assay was immunoSEQ multiplex PCR, and TCRdb's table has in-frame clones only and misses some. The data hold over 90,000 clones, with 65% to 85% observed a single time. The sample comprised PBMCs. This sequence originates from a female donor in good health and CMV-seropositive.

CDR3 DNA: TGTGCCAGCAGCTTTGAGGGTAGCCAAGAGACCCAGTACTTC. As protein: CASSFEGSQETQYF. V gene TRBV11-2 combines with J gene TRBJ2-5; possibly TRBD2 for D (5 bases). The CDR3 consists of 14 residues. The V gene's germline CDR1 is SGHAT and CDR2 FQNNGV. The V and J ends lost 3 bases and 1 base respectively, with 9 bases between them.